This TCR beta chain stems from a study of T-cell memory formation after mild COVID-19. V was clipped by 2 bases and J by 1 base; unmatched bases: 4. Germline V gene lookup returns CDR1 ENHRY and CDR2 SYGVKD. This CDR3 comprises 16 residues. TCRdb reprocessed the 5' RACE reads with MiXCR, giving one entry per CDR3 protein. The profile shows approximately 340,000 distinct CDR3 sequences, 15% to 20% of them singletons. The material sequenced was PBMCs or a T cell subset sorted from them (not recorded which). The sequence derives from a man aged 18 to 30 who had mild COVID-19 (a few samples of this study predate the infection). Cell type and time point are not known. This chain connects TRBV10-3 to TRBJ2-5, with TRBD2 matching 10 bases. The CDR3 region is CAISEPGLASQETQYF. Written as DNA, the CDR3 is TGTGCCATCAGTGAGCCGGGACTAGCGAGCCAAGAGACCCAGTACTTC.